This passage covers 7 T cell receptor beta chains from one sample sequenced in a study of regulatory T cells in long-lasting Graves disease. Building of the TCR beta libraries involved iRepertoire HTBI primers and Arm-PCR of CDR3 regions. Each CDR3 protein is one row after TCRdb ran MiXCR on the multiplex PCR reads. The table records 700,000 or so distinct CDR3 sequences, approximately 31% of them present only once. Time point defined: persistent/refractory GD, antithyroid drugs over 5 years with positive TRAb. Scientists built the TCR library using RNA that was extracted from PBMCs. The sample in question was peripheral blood mononuclear cells (PBMCs), obtained when the disease was refractory, from a patient treated with antithyroid drugs. These receptor sequences come from a female donor with Graves disease.

V gene TRBV5-1 combines with J gene TRBJ2-2; D is possibly TRBD1 (5 bases). The germline CDR1 and CDR2 sequences are SGHRS and YFSETQ. Trimming shortened V by 0 bases and J by 2 bases, and 8 bases separated the two germline ends. The CDR3 sequence is 15 residues long. The CDR3 sequence is CASSLGQFNTGELFF. CDR3 DNA: TGCGCCAGCAGCTTGGGACAGTTTAACACCGGGGAGCTGTTTTTT.

This clonotype was counted at least ten times. This chain uses TRBV11-1 with TRBJ1-2; no definite D call. The CDR3 is made up of 14 amino acids. V lost 2 bases, J lost 0 bases, and 7 bases lay in between. From germline, CDR1 is SGHAT and CDR2 FQDESV (reference sequence). The CDR3 sequence is CASSLSRSNYGYTF. As DNA, the CDR3 is TGTGCCAGCAGCTTAAGCAGATCTAACTATGGCTACACCTTC. Full variable domain (rest looked up from reference TRBV11-1 and TRBJ1-2): EAEVAQSPRYKITEKSQAVAFWCDPISGHATLYWYRQILGQGPELLVQFQDESVVDDSQLPKDRFSAERLKGVDSTLKIQPAELGDSAMYLCASSLSRSNYGYTFGSGTRLTVV.

This clonotype was detected a few times. The rearrangement uses TRBV28 and TRBJ1-1; TRBD1 matches 7 bases. The CDR3 contains 14 residues. Germline CDR1 is MDHEN and CDR2 is SYDVKM. Trimming at V came to 8 bases and at J to 1 base, leaving 7 bases not matched to a gene. The CDR3 spells CASWGGTANTEAFF. CDR3 DNA sequence: TGTGCCAGCTGGGGGGGGACAGCGAACACTGAAGCTTTCTTT. Using reference TRBV28 and TRBJ1-1 for the parts outside the CDR3, the full variable domain is DVKVTQSSRYLVKRTGEKVFLECVQDMDHENMFWYRQDPGLGLRLIYFSYDVKMKEKGDIPEGYSVSREKKERFSLILESASTNQTSMYLCASWGGTANTEAFFGQGTRLTVV.

V usage is TRBV6-1 and J usage is TRBJ1-2, with 8 bases aligning to TRBD1. CDR1 and CDR2 from the germline V gene are MNHNS and SASEGT. This CDR3 is 14 amino acids long. J gave up 4 bases and V 7 bases, and 8 bases lay outside the gene matches. CDR3 sequence reads: CASTPIGQGYGYTF. CDR3 DNA sequence: TGTGCCAGCACCCCAATCGGACAGGGCTATGGCTACACCTTC.

V gene TRBV19 combines with J gene TRBJ1-1, with 7 positions matching TRBD1. Germline CDR1 LNHDA, CDR2 SQIVND (reference sequence). V shed 7 bases, J shed 2 bases, and the junction held 10 bases outside the gene matches. The CDR3 consists of 15 residues. CDR3 residues: CASTPAGQLNTEAFF. The CDR3 coding sequence is TGTGCCAGTACCCCGGCGGGACAGCTTAACACTGAAGCTTTCTTT.

There are many counts of this clonotype. The chain couples TRBV15 to TRBJ2-7; D unresolved. Per the germline V gene, CDR1 is LNHNV and CDR2 is YYDKDF (reference sequence). The CDR3 is made up of 12 amino acids. Trimming removed 3 bases from V and 1 base from J, with 4 bases in between. The CDR3 reads CATSSTSYEQYF. The DNA for the CDR3 is TGTGCCACCAGCAGCACTTCCTACGAGCAGTACTTC.

This sequence joins TRBV27 and TRBJ1-1; 10 positions match TRBD1. The germline gives CDR1 MNHEY, CDR2 SMNVEV (reference sequence). J was trimmed by 6 bases and V by 5 bases; bases with no gene match: 9. This CDR3 has 15 residues. The CDR3 is CASSPRQGASPEAFF. DNA of the CDR3: TGTGCCAGCAGTCCACGACAGGGGGCGAGCCCTGAAGCTTTCTTT.